Following are 8 T cell receptor beta chains from one sample sequenced in a study of shared clonotypes between healthy human individuals (dated by TCRdb to the early 2020s). Libraries were prepared through the immunoSEQ multiplex PCR assay. Held by TCRdb, this immuneACCESS table contains in-frame sequences only and omits some clones. Under half of the omission traces to an unresolved V gene where checked; the cause of the rest is unknown. Counted in this sample were around 500,000 clones; roughly four fifths of them appeared once. 10% to 15% of the sample goes to the ten largest clones. Sequencing was done on a sample of PBMCs. The receptors shown here come from a woman aged 40 to 50 in good health. Some clones in this sample may be carry-over from other donors' samples.

The genes are TRBV29-1 and TRBJ2-1; TRBD2 might be the D (7 bases). The CDR3 sequence is 12 residues long. Germline V gene data show CDR1 as SQVTM and CDR2 as ANQGSEA. Deletions cut 6 bases from V and 6 bases from J, with 12 bases between. The CDR3 loop is CSVGGGGNEQFF. DNA of the CDR3: TGCAGCGTCGGGGGAGGGGGCAATGAGCAGTTCTTC.

The chain carries TRBV5-1 and TRBJ2-5; 15 nucleotides align to TRBD2. J gave up 4 bases and V 6 bases, and 13 bases lay outside the gene matches. Germline-derived CDR1 and CDR2 are SGHRS and YFSETQ. CDR3 length equals 18 residues. The CDR3: CASTPGGLAGGQGETQYF. The CDR3 DNA follows: TGCGCCAGCACCCCCGGGGGACTAGCGGGAGGCCAGGGAGAGACCCAGTACTTC.

The V and J genes are TRBV9 and TRBJ1-1; possibly TRBD1 for D (6 bases). The CDR3 loop spans 12 amino acids. Germline V gene lookup returns CDR1 SGDLS and CDR2 YYNGEE. With 3 bases removed from V and 8 bases from J, the gap between germline ends came to 11 bases. This CDR3 is CASSANQGEAFF. The CDR3 DNA reads as TGTGCCAGCAGCGCCAATCAGGGGGAAGCTTTCTTT.

Remarks on this clone: Within the sample, other DNA sequences also encode this same CDR3. CDR3 bases: TGTGCCAGCAGCCCGGGACTAGCGGGAGCCGGGGAGCTGTTTTTT. Protein: CASSPGLAGAGELFF. V is TRBV6-5 and J is TRBJ2-2; 14 bases fit TRBD2. V shed 6 bases and J 6 bases; nucleotides not matched to a gene: 3. Germline CDR1 and CDR2: MNHEY and SVGAGI. The CDR3 extends over 15 amino acids.

To note about this clone: The sample holds other DNA sequences that translate to the same CDR3. The rearrangement joins TRBV19 to TRBJ1-1, with D uncertain. The CDR3 is 13 amino acids. Germline loops: CDR1 LNHDA, CDR2 SQIVND (reference sequence). Trimming pared 2 bases from V and 3 bases from J, leaving 7 bases between. CDR3 region: CASSITGDTEAFF. The CDR3, as DNA: TGTGCCAGTAGTATAACGGGCGACACTGAAGCTTTCTTT.

The chain uses TRBV30 and TRBJ2-1; D is possibly TRBD1 or TRBD2 (6 bases each). The CDR3 consists of 13 residues. V was trimmed by 0 bases and J by 7 bases, leaving 10 bases between them. In germline, CDR1 is GTSNPN, CDR2 SVGIG (reference sequence). The DNA of the CDR3 is TGTGCCTGGAGTGTTCAGGGGAGGAATGAGCAGTTCTTC. It specifies CAWSVQGRNEQFF.

The rearrangement uses TRBV5-1 and TRBJ2-1, with TRBD1 matching 7 bases. This CDR3 is built from 16 residues. Looked up from germline, CDR1 is SGHRS and CDR2 is YFSETQ. V shed 0 bases, J shed 6 bases, and the junction held 9 bases outside the gene matches. As DNA, the CDR3 is TGCGCCAGCAGCTTGGATTTTGCCGGGACAGTCAATGAGCAGTTCTTC. This sequence encodes CASSLDFAGTVNEQFF.

The CDR3: CASSLGQGLPGNTIYF. Here the CDR3 DNA reads TGCGCCAGCAGCTTGGGACAGGGCTTACCTGGAAACACCATATATTTT. The chain combines TRBV5-1 with TRBJ1-3; 7 bases match TRBD1. The CDR3 covers 16 residues. Germline CDR1 SGHRS, CDR2 YFSETQ. V shed 0 bases and J 2 bases; nucleotides not matched to a gene: 5.